What follows describes a single TCR beta chain. There is no known antigen for this receptor. Nothing much larger sits one base from this clone, and base qualities are not available. The data stem from a study of blood T cells in healthy people across ages (dated by TCRdb to the mid-2010s). Background for the entire study: In model experiments, template switching captured roughly one uniquely barcoded TCR beta cDNA molecule for every two T cells. Using deep sequencing normalized with unique cDNA molecular identifiers, the study measured how TCR beta repertoire diversity changes with age. The donors were divided into four age groups: young (average approximately 17 years), middle-aged (roughly 42), aged (about 60) and long-lived (about 90). Donors of different ages were randomly distributed across sequencing lanes to avoid experimental bias. For two donors (one aged 18 to 29 and one aged 80 or older), the study analyzed two additional independent replicas of 1 million unique cDNA reads from the same blood draw. General conclusions and limits of the study: Estimates of total diversity based on one million sequenced T cells were considered lower bounds and underestimates. Because donor CMV infection status was unknown, age-related changes in expanded clonotypes were potentially confounded. As age increased, observed TCR beta diversity per million T cells dropped in a roughly linear way, and a significant reduction was already evident by age about 40. The long-lived group showed more naive CD4+ T cells, fewer expanded clones and increased TCR diversity than the aged group, suggesting age selection. Observed TCR beta diversity correlated strongly with the percentage of naive T cells measured by flow cytometry. Since profiling was done on bulk unsorted PBMCs, naive and antigen-experienced compartments could not be conclusively compared.

Donors were 35 to 40 systemically healthy Caucasian individuals from Russia aged roughly 6 to 90 years. Each donor gave around 9.8 milliliters of peripheral blood, collected into EDTA-treated Vacutainer tubes. Ficoll-Paque density-gradient centrifugation was used to isolate PBMCs, with at least 7 million per sample. Trizol reagent was used to extract total RNA from the PBMCs, yielding at least 5.5 micrograms per sample. Naive CD45RAhigh/CD27high T cell percentages were measured by flow cytometry on a PBMC aliquot from every donor. The library was generated by 5' RACE. TCRdb names Illumina HiSeq 2500 as the instrument used. A second PCR of about 7 to 12 cycles was run with a J-beta primer mix and a sample-barcoded 5' primer. A template-switch 5' adaptor carrying 12 random nucleotides introduced a unique molecular identifier onto each TCR beta cDNA molecule. Each sample yielded at least 3 million CDR3-containing paired-end reads. First-strand cDNA was synthesized from all RNA with the Mint cDNA synthesis kit, primed by a TRBC-specific oligonucleotide. After uracil-DNA glycosylase treatment, a first 18-cycle PCR used universal primers M1SS and BC2_uni_R on all cDNA. Turning to the authors' computational methods: For normalization, 1 million high-quality reads, each with a distinct molecular identifier, were randomly selected from each sample. Reads with shared molecular identifiers were discarded instead of being binned into consensus sequences. MiTCR, run with a Q25 quality threshold and the strictest error-elimination algorithm, handled CDR3 identification, clonotype clustering and error correction. A nonparametric unseen species model with Euler transformation was used to estimate lower-bound total TCR beta diversity. TCRdb ran its own pipeline on the public reads, namely fastp trimming at Q25 and MiXCR clone calling, and kept in-frame beta chains. Every CDR3 protein is listed once, alongside the most common genes and DNA of its rows. The V and J calls were determined by TCRdb, not by the authors. For this sample there are 380,000 or so distinct CDR3 sequences; about 52% appear just once. The ten largest clones take up under 65% of the sample.

V is clipped by 4 bases and J by 4 bases, and the sequence between their germline boundaries is 14 bases long. From the cysteine up to the phenylalanine, the CDR3 has a length of 15 residues. Of the read, only the CDR3 DNA is kept; its 45 bases are in frame from base 1. CDR1 and CDR2 are drawn from the germline V gene: SGHRS, YFSETQ. The sequencing input was blood. The clonotype originates from a man between 60 and 75 years old in good health. The sequence is built from TRBV5-1 and TRBJ2-2; the best D guess is TRBD2, with 5 bases matching. The CDR3 region reads CASSPSGGPTGELFF. The DNA is as follows: TGCGCCAGCAGCCCATCGGGCGGGCCCACCGGGGAGCTGTTTTTT.